This T cell receptor beta chain emerged from a study of cytomegalovirus exposure and HLA in healthy donors. Use of 60 Vbeta and 13 Jbeta primers characterized the PCR. Sequencing used immunoSEQ multiplex PCR; TCRdb keeps in-frame clones, though not all of them. This sample contains 100,000 to 150,000 clones. Losses at the gene ends were 5 bases for V and 3 bases for J; bases not matched to a gene: 6. The CDR3 totals 14 residues. Germline V gives CDR1 LNHDA, CDR2 SQIVND (reference sequence). The sequenced material came from PBMCs. The clonotype originates from a man aged 35-49 years in good health and CMV-seronegative. This chain connects TRBV19 to TRBJ2-7; 8 nucleotides line up with TRBD1. CDR3 DNA: TGTGCCAGTAGTTGGGCAGGGGGCTTCTACGAGCAGTACTTC. Its translation is CASSWAGGFYEQYF.